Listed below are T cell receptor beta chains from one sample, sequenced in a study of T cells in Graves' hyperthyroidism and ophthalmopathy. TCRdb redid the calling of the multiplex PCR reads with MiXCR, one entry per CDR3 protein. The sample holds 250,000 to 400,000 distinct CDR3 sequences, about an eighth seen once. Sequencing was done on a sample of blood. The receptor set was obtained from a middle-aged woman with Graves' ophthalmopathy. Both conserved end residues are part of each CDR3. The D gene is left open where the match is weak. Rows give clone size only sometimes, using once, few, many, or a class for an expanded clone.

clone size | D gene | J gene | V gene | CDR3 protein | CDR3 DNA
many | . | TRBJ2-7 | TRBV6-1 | CASSPGLSEQYF | TGTGCCAGCAGTCCGGGACTTAGCGAGCAGTACTTC
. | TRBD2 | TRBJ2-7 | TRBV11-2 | CASSLLSGGAYEQYF | TGTGCCAGCAGCTTACTCAGCGGGGGGGCGTACGAGCAGTACTTC
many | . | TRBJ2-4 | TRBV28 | CASSLTGGNIQYF | TGTGCCAGCAGTTTGACCGGGGGAAACATTCAGTACTTC
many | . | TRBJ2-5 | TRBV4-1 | CASSQDNRVQETQYF | TGCGCCAGCAGCCAAGATAACAGAGTCCAAGAGACCCAGTACTTC
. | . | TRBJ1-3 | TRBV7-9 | CASSLSDTIYF | TGTGCCAGCAGCTTATCTGACACCATATATTTT
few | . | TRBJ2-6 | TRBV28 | CASSLRPGRGANVLTF | TGTGCCAGCAGTTTAAGGCCAGGGCGCGGGGCCAACGTCCTGACTTTC
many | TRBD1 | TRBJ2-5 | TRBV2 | CASMGTGGDGTQYF | TGTGCCAGCATGGGGACAGGGGGGGACGGGACCCAGTACTTC
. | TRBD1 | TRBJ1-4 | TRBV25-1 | CASRSEVQGGEKLFF | TGTGCCAGCAGGTCTGAAGTGCAGGGGGGAGAAAAACTGTTTTTT
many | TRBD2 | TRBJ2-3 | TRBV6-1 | CASSLTTSGIRSTDTQYF | TGTGCCAGCAGTCTCACGACTAGCGGGATTAGGAGCACAGATACGCAGTATTTT
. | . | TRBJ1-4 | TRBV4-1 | CASSQDQLGWEKLFF | TGCGCCAGCAGCCAAGATCAGCTGGGATGGGAAAAACTGTTTTTT
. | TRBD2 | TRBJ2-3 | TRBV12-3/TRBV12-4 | CASSPGLAASTDTQYF | TGTGCCAGCAGTCCTGGACTAGCGGCCAGCACAGATACGCAGTATTTT
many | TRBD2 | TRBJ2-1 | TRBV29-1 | CSGTSGRNEQFF | TGCAGCGGGACTAGCGGGAGGAATGAGCAGTTCTTC
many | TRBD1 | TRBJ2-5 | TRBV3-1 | CASSPGQGTAETQYF | TGTGCCAGCAGCCCCGGACAGGGGACGGCGGAGACCCAGTACTTC
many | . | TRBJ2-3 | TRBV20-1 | CSARPVPPSTDTQYF | TGCAGTGCTAGGCCGGTACCTCCTAGCACAGATACGCAGTATTTT
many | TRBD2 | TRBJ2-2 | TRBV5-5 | CASSVRTSGRNTGELFF | TGTGCCAGCAGCGTTCGGACTAGCGGGAGGAACACCGGGGAGCTGTTTTTT
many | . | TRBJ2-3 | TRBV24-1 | CATSDLRGAGDTQYF | TGTGCCACCAGTGATTTGCGGGGGGCAGGGGATACGCAGTATTTT
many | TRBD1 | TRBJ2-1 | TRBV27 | CASSPGTGWNEQFF | TGTGCCAGCAGTCCAGGGACAGGGTGGAATGAGCAGTTCTTC
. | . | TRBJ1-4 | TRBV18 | CASSISPTTGRTNEKLFF | TGTGCCAGCTCGATTTCCCCAACCACCGGACGGACTAATGAAAAACTGTTTTTT
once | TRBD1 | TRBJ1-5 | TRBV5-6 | CASSLRGRGLWNQPQHF | TGTGCCAGCAGCTTGAGGGGCAGGGGGCTGTGGAATCAGCCCCAGCATTTT
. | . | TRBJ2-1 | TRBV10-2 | CASSLGGSRRPNNEQFF | TGCGCCAGCAGCCTCGGGGGAAGCCGGAGGCCAAACAATGAGCAGTTCTTC
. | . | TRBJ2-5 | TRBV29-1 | CSVVQGWKTQYF | TGCAGCGTTGTCCAGGGGTGGAAGACCCAGTACTTC
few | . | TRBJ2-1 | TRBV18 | CASSPSGAAYNEQFF | TGTGCCAGCTCACCAAGTGGGGCCGCTTACAATGAGCAGTTCTTC
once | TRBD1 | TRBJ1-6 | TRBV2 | CASGRDRGSGSPLHF | TGTGCCAGCGGTCGGGACAGGGGATCAGGGTCACCCCTCCACTTT
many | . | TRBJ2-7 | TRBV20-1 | CSARVPIPGGRGYEQYF | TGCAGTGCTAGAGTTCCTATACCAGGGGGTCGGGGGTACGAGCAGTACTTC
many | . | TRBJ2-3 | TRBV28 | CASSQSSTDTQYF | TGTGCCAGCAGTCAAAGCAGCACAGATACGCAGTATTTT
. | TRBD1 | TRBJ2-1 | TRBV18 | CASSRPQGIRSYNEQFF | TGTGCCAGCTCACGCCCACAGGGGATCCGCTCCTACAATGAGCAGTTCTTC
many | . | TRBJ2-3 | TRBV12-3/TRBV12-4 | CASSFTLPADTQYF | TGTGCCAGCAGTTTTACTCTCCCCGCAGATACGCAGTATTTT
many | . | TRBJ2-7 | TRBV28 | CASSSIGTALGYEQYF | TGTGCCAGCAGTTCGATAGGGACCGCACTCGGGTACGAGCAGTACTTC
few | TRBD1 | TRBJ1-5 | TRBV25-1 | CASSGRTGGVGNQPQHF | TGTGCCAGCAGTGGCCGCACAGGGGGCGTAGGGAATCAGCCCCAGCATTTT
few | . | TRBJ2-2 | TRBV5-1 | CASSAGWTTRTGELFF | TGCGCCAGCAGCGCCGGGTGGACTACCCGCACCGGGGAGCTGTTTTTT
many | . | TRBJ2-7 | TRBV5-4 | CASSGNSYEQYF | TGTGCCAGCAGCGGAAATTCCTACGAGCAGTACTTC
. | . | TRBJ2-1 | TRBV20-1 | CSAATWGSYNEQFF | TGCAGTGCTGCTACTTGGGGATCCTACAATGAGCAGTTCTTC
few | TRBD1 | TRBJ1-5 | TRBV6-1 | CASSWDRGSQPQHF | TGTGCCAGCAGTTGGGACAGGGGAAGTCAGCCCCAGCATTTT
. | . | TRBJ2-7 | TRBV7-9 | CASSYSTDYEQYF | TGTGCCAGCAGCTATTCGACTGACTACGAGCAGTACTTC
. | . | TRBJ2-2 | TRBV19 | CASKMTWASGELFF | TGTGCCAGTAAAATGACGTGGGCCTCTGGGGAGCTGTTTTTT
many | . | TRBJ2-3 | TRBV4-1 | CASVLGLGTDTQYF | TGCGCCAGCGTCCTGGGGCTAGGGACAGATACGCAGTATTTT
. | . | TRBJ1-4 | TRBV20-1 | CSARWPTNEKLFF | TGCAGCGCACGTTGGCCAACTAATGAAAAACTGTTTTTT
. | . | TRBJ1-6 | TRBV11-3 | CASSLAKQGPLHF | TGTGCCAGCAGCCTAGCGAAACAAGGACCCCTCCACTTT
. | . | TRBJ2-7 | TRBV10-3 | CAISDYGQISSYEQYF | TGTGCCATCAGTGACTATGGACAGATCAGCTCCTACGAGCAGTACTTC
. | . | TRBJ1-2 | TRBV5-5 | CASSLEVEGSYGYTF | TGTGCCAGCAGCTTGGAGGTGGAGGGGAGCTATGGCTACACCTTC
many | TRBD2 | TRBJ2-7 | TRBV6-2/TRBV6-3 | CASSYSLTSGPPGEQYF | TGTGCCAGCAGTTACTCCCTTACTAGCGGTCCGCCCGGCGAGCAGTACTTC
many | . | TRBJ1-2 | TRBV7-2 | CASTSMGYGYTF | TGTGCCAGCACTAGTATGGGGTATGGCTACACCTTC
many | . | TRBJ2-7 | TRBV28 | CASSSRGTVTYEQYF | TGTGCCAGCAGTTCACGGGGGACAGTAACCTACGAGCAGTACTTC
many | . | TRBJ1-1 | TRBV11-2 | CASSQTSEAFF | TGTGCCAGCAGCCAGACATCAGAAGCTTTCTTT
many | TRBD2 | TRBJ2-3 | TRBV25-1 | CASSGGQKTSGSPDTQYF | TGTGCCAGCAGTGGGGGGCAGAAGACTAGCGGGAGCCCAGATACGCAGTATTTT
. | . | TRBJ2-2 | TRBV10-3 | CAISESVRGSTGELFF | TGTGCCATCAGTGAGTCGGTCAGGGGTTCCACCGGGGAGCTGTTTTTT
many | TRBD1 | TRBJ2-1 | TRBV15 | CATSTGQGAPSSYNEQFF | TGTGCCACCAGCACGGGACAGGGGGCCCCCAGCTCCTACAATGAGCAGTTCTTC
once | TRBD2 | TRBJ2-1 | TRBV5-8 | CASSLVSGRAQDNEQFF | TGTGCCAGCAGCTTAGTAAGCGGGAGAGCTCAAGACAATGAGCAGTTCTTC
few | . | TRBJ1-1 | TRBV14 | CASSQEFAGQTEAFF | TGTGCCAGCAGCCAAGAATTCGCGGGGCAGACTGAAGCTTTCTTT
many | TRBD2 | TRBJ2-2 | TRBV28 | CASRSGLAGVPTGELFF | TGTGCCAGCAGGTCGGGACTAGCGGGAGTCCCCACCGGGGAGCTGTTTTTT
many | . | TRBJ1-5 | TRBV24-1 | CATSAARGPQHF | TGTGCCACCAGTGCCGCCCGGGGGCCCCAGCATTTT
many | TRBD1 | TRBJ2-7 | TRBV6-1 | CASPGQGVYEQYF | TGTGCCAGCCCGGGGCAGGGGGTCTACGAGCAGTACTTC
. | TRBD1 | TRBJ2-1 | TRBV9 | CASSVGTGGNEQFF | TGTGCCAGCAGCGTAGGGACAGGGGGCAATGAGCAGTTCTTC
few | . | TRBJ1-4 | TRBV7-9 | CASSPSIPDGNEKLFF | TGTGCCAGCAGCCCCAGCATCCCGGACGGTAATGAAAAACTGTTTTTT
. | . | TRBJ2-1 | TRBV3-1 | CASSQVSWPPPRGNEQFF | TGTGCCAGCAGCCAAGTATCGTGGCCACCTCCACGGGGCAATGAGCAGTTCTTC
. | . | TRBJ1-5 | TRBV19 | CATETGGVFQPQHF | TGTGCCACTGAGACCGGGGGCGTATTTCAGCCCCAGCATTTT
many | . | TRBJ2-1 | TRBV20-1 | CSASDPLLTNEQFF | TGCAGTGCTAGCGACCCCCTCCTGACCAATGAGCAGTTCTTC
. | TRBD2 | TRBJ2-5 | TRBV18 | CASSLRLAGGPDPETQYF | TGTGCCAGCTCACTACGACTAGCGGGAGGGCCAGATCCAGAGACCCAGTACTTC
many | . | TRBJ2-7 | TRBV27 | CASSYTGSSYEQYF | TGTGCCAGCAGTTATACAGGGAGCTCCTACGAGCAGTACTTC
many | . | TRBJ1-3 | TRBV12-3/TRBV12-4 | CASSSGGNTIYF | TGTGCCAGCAGTTCGGGTGGAAACACCATATATTTT